The 22 T cell receptor beta chains listed next were all sequenced from one sample in a study of shared clonotypes between healthy human individuals. TCRdb keeps only in-frame clones here, not all; method: immunoSEQ multiplex PCR. The table records about 1 million clones, roughly 70% of them present only once. Sequenced input: memory CD4+ T cells sorted from blood. Subset reported: CD45RA-negative fraction. The receptors stem from a man aged 18 to 30 in good health.

This chain connects TRBV7-2 to TRBJ2-7; D is unclear. The CDR3 runs 14 residues. Germline-derived CDR1 and CDR2 are SGHTA and FQGNSA. V shed 3 bases and J shed 3 bases, with 12 bases lying between them. The CDR3 region is CASSLSWQLYEQYF. DNA of the CDR3: TGTGCCAGCAGCTTGAGTTGGCAGCTCTACGAGCAGTACTTC.

The V call is TRBV27, the J call TRBJ1-6, with D possibly TRBD1 on 5 matching bases. The germline V gene has CDR1 MNHEY and CDR2 SMNVEV (reference sequence). The CDR3 extends over 15 amino acids. Trimming cost V 3 bases and J 7 bases, with 13 bases left between them. CDR3 nucleotide sequence: TGTGCCAGCAGTTTTGGGGCAGGGATCAATTCACCCCTCCACTTT. Translation: CASSFGAGINSPLHF.

Only a few counts were recorded for this clone. The chain is built from TRBV7-9 and TRBJ2-5; 10 bases map to TRBD1. The CDR3 covers 15 residues. Trimming took 5 bases from V and 4 from J; bases not matched to a gene: 7. Germline V gene sequence: CDR1 SEHNR, CDR2 FQNEAQ (reference sequence). The CDR3 sequence is CASSPRTGGRETQYF. The CDR3 nucleotides are TGTGCCAGCAGCCCACGGACAGGGGGGAGAGAGACCCAGTACTTC.

The chain joins TRBV7-2 to TRBJ1-1; unclear D gene. Trimming removed 4 bases from V and 6 bases from J, with 6 bases in between. The CDR3 length is 11 residues. From germline, CDR1 is SGHTA and CDR2 FQGNSA. CDR3 coding DNA: TGTGCCAGCAGCTGGACCGCTGAAGCTTTCTTT. It encodes CASSWTAEAFF.

The J gene is TRBJ2-1, the V gene TRBV10-1, with D unresolved. CDR3 length: 14 amino acids. V lost 4 bases, J lost 7 bases, and 14 bases lay in between. Germline V gene sequence: CDR1 WNHNN, CDR2 SYGVQD (reference sequence). CDR3 region: CASSASYITNEQFF. The DNA of the CDR3 is TGCGCCAGCAGTGCTTCTTATATTACAAATGAGCAGTTCTTC.

A note on this clone: Sequence at one end of the junction differs from germline and may be a read error. The rearrangement joins TRBV27 to TRBJ2-1, with D perhaps TRBD1 or TRBD2 (6 bases each). The germline CDR1 and CDR2 sequences are MNHEY and SMNVEV (reference sequence). CDR3 size: 14 residues. The CDR3 bases are TGTGCCAGCGGAACAGGGAGGACCTACAATGAGCGGTTCTTC. It yields the protein CASGTGRTYNERFF.

This clone was seen many times. The chain combines TRBV6-1 with TRBJ2-7; no clear D. The germline V gene encodes CDR1 MNHNS and CDR2 SASEGT. This CDR3 has 12 residues. CDR3 nucleotides: TGTGGCGTCGTCAGAACTGGGGACGAGCAGTACTTC. This sequence encodes CGVVRTGDEQYF.

The chain recombines TRBV11-2 with TRBJ1-2; D is uncertain. The CDR3 spans 14 residues. Germline V CDR1 and CDR2: SGHAT, FQNNGV. Trimming took off 5 bases at V and 5 bases at J, with 15 bases between the two ends. The CDR3, as DNA: TGTGCCAGCAGCCCTAACACGATCGGATATGGCTACACCTTC. Translation: CASSPNTIGYGYTF.

This clone was picked up a small number of times. The rearrangement uses TRBV6-5 and TRBJ1-2, with D unresolved. Germline-derived CDR1 and CDR2 are MNHEY and SVGAGI. The CDR3 is made up of 12 amino acids. The germline V and J ends were trimmed by 6 bases and 4 bases, with 9 bases remaining between them. As DNA, the CDR3 is TGTGCCAGCAGGTCGGATACCTATGGCTACACCTTC. Translating gives CASRSDTYGYTF.

CDR3 residues: CASSLSRQANHEQYF. CDR3 in DNA: TGTGCCAGCAGTTTATCGCGACAGGCAAACCACGAGCAGTACTTC. The chain joins TRBV27 to TRBJ2-5; the D gene is possibly TRBD1 (6 bases). The J call is doubtful: the DNA matches TRBJ2-7 better. The CDR3 has 15 amino acids. Germline V gene sequence: CDR1 MNHEY, CDR2 SMNVEV (reference sequence).

The V call is TRBV5-4, the J call TRBJ1-3; TRBD1 matches at 7 bases. The CDR3 is 14 residues long. V shed 5 bases and J 4 bases; nucleotides not matched to a gene: 6. The germline V gene has CDR1 SGHNT and CDR2 YYREEE (reference sequence). CDR3 sequence reads: CASRSDRVGNTIYF. The DNA for the CDR3 is TGTGCCAGCAGGTCTGACAGGGTGGGAAACACCATATATTTT.

The chain carries TRBV11-3 and TRBJ2-7; perhaps TRBD1 as D (6 bases). Trimming removed 5 bases at V and 5 bases at J, with 19 bases between. The CDR3 is made up of 15 amino acids. Germline V gene data show CDR1 as SGHNT and CDR2 as YENEEA. CDR3 coding DNA: TGTGCCAGCAGCCCGGACAGCACAAGAACCCACGAGCAGTACTTC. It codes for CASSPDSTRTHEQYF.

On this clone itself: Other nucleotide sequences in the sample specify the same CDR3. The V gene is TRBV6-5, the J gene TRBJ1-2, with a tentative D call TRBD1 (5 bases). From germline, CDR1 is MNHEY and CDR2 SVGAGI. V shed 2 bases and J shed 5 bases, with 12 bases lying between them. CDR3 size: 14 residues. CDR3 sequence: CASSYLPRGYGYTF. The CDR3 DNA is TGTGCCAGCAGTTACCTGCCTAGGGGATATGGCTACACCTTC.

The gene calls are TRBV18 and TRBJ1-2; D possibly corresponds to TRBD1 (6 bases). The CDR3 covers 15 residues. Trimming took off 2 bases at V and 8 bases at J, with 18 bases between the two ends. Germline CDR1 reads KGHSH; CDR2 reads LQKENI. In nucleotides, the CDR3 is TGTGCCAGCTCACCATCCCCAGGGGTCATTTGGGGCTACACCTTC. Translation gives CASSPSPGVIWGYTF.

The V and J genes are TRBV2 and TRBJ2-6; D is uncertain. Germline loops: CDR1 SNHLY, CDR2 FYNNEI. There are 14 residues in the CDR3. Between the trimmed V and J ends, which lost 6 bases and 2 bases, there was a span of 8 bases. CDR3 sequence: CASRPQAGANVLTF. In DNA, the CDR3 is TGTGCCAGCAGGCCACAAGCTGGGGCCAACGTCCTGACTTTC.

The chain couples TRBV7-2 to TRBJ1-1; D is ambiguous. Germline V gene data show CDR1 as SGHTA and CDR2 as FQGNSA. Trimming left V 1 base short and J 11 bases short, with 14 bases between. The CDR3 sequence is 13 residues long. The CDR3 protein is CASSLDGRKGAFF. The DNA for the CDR3 is TGTGCCAGCAGCTTAGACGGCCGAAAAGGGGCTTTCTTT.

The chain employs TRBV2 and TRBJ1-2, with TRBD1 matching 8 bases. The CDR3 runs 12 residues. Trimming took 6 bases from V and 7 from J; bases not matched to a gene: 4. Germline V gives CDR1 SNHLY, CDR2 FYNNEI. Here the CDR3 DNA reads TGTGCCAGCAGAGAAACAGGGGGTGGCTACACCTTC. It encodes CASRETGGGYTF.

On this clone itself: The junction departs from germline at one end; a sequencing error may be responsible. The chain joins TRBV19 to TRBJ2-1, with D tentatively TRBD2 (7 bases). Germline loops: CDR1 LNHDA, CDR2 SQIVND (reference sequence). CDR3 length: 13 residues. For the CDR3, the DNA is TGTGCCAGTAGTATAGGGGGAGGGGGGAGGCGGGTCTTC. Protein product: CASSIGGGGRRVF.

CDR3 loop: CASSIGAVSSYNEQFF. CDR3 nucleotides: TGTGCCAGTAGTATCGGGGCGGTGAGCTCCTACAATGAGCAGTTCTTC. This chain uses TRBV19 with TRBJ2-1, with D perhaps being TRBD1 or TRBD2 (5 bases each). CDR1 is LNHDA, CDR2 SQIVND, per germline (reference sequence). This CDR3 spans 16 amino acids. V lost 3 bases and J lost 0, with 12 bases in between.

The V and J genes are TRBV11-2 and TRBJ2-1; 7 bases are shared with TRBD1. Unmatched junction bases numbered 6, after V lost 5 bases and J lost 2 bases. CDR1 and CDR2 from the germline V gene are SGHAT and FQNNGV. CDR3 length: 15 residues. CDR3 DNA sequence: TGTGCCAGCAGCCAAGACAGGGACCCCTACAATGAGCAGTTCTTC. Its protein is CASSQDRDPYNEQFF.

V and J are TRBV18 and TRBJ2-7; 7 nucleotides match TRBD1. V shed 5 bases, J shed 0 bases, and the junction held 4 bases outside the gene matches. The CDR3 totals 14 residues. Germline CDR1 KGHSH, CDR2 LQKENI. DNA for the CDR3: TGTGCCAGCTCAACAGGGGCCAGCTCCTACGAGCAGTACTTC. Encoded protein: CASSTGASSYEQYF.

The chain joins TRBV30 to TRBJ2-3; D not resolved. The V end lost 3 bases, the J end lost 5 bases, and 9 bases lay between the germline ends. The germline CDR1 and CDR2 sequences are GTSNPN and SVGIG (reference sequence). The CDR3 runs 12 residues. The DNA for the CDR3 is TGTGCCTGGAGCCAACAGAGAGATACGCAGTATTTT. It yields the protein CAWSQQRDTQYF.